Shown below are 21 T cell receptor beta chains from a single sample sequenced in a study of blood T cell repertoires in COVID-19 (dated by TCRdb to the early 2020s). Libraries were constructed by the immunoSEQ multiplex PCR assay. TCRdb took this table from immuneACCESS and kept in-frame rearrangements with V and J called. Such tables lack part of the clones; where checked against another copy, unresolved V genes explain under half of the gap, and the rest is unexplained. The sample data list about 480,000 clones, and roughly 90% of these were observed just once. The ten biggest clones cover roughly 1.9% of the sample. Sequenced sample: PBMCs or T cells enriched from blood (not recorded which). The source is a woman in her thirties or forties who had recovered from COVID-19.

The chain combines TRBV10-2 with TRBJ2-3, with 10 nucleotides matching TRBD2. This CDR3 has 14 residues. Looked up from germline, CDR1 is WSHSY and CDR2 is SAAADI. Trimming removed 5 bases from V and 7 bases from J; junction bases left unmatched: 6. The CDR3 nucleotides read TGCGCCAGCAGTCCTAGCGGGAGTAGGCATACGCAGTATTTT. As protein: CASSPSGSRHTQYF.

V and J are TRBV2 and TRBJ2-2; D gene uncertain. CDR1 is SNHLY, CDR2 FYNNEI, per germline. The CDR3 extends over 13 amino acids. The V end was cut by 8 bases, the J end by 4 bases, with 11 bases between. The CDR3 region is CASSLGVTGELFF. The CDR3, as DNA: TGTGCCAGCTCCCTAGGAGTCACCGGGGAGCTGTTTTTT.

The rearrangement uses TRBV27 and TRBJ2-7, with a weak D call TRBD1 (5 bases). Trimming took 0 bases from V and 4 from J, leaving 28 bases between them. This CDR3 has 20 amino acids. Per the germline V gene, CDR1 is MNHEY and CDR2 is SMNVEV (reference sequence). CDR3 sequence (DNA): TGTGCCAGCAGTTTATCAGGACGGGCAGGGTCTACACTGAAGTTTTACGAGCAGTACTTC. Amino acid sequence: CASSLSGRAGSTLKFYEQYF.

The V gene is TRBV11-3, the J gene TRBJ2-3; D might be TRBD1 (5 bases). The CDR3 spans 16 residues. The germline gives CDR1 SGHNT, CDR2 YENEEA. The germline V and J ends were trimmed by 0 bases and 5 bases, with 15 bases remaining between them. The CDR3 DNA sequence: TGTGCCAGCAGCTTAGATTTTGGGGCGAAAGGAGATACGCAGTATTTT. Translated: CASSLDFGAKGDTQYF.

The rearrangement joins TRBV13 to TRBJ1-3, with D perhaps matching TRBD1 (5 bases). Germline V gene lookup returns CDR1 PRHDT and CDR2 FYEKMQ (reference sequence). The length of the CDR3 is 14 residues. The V and J ends lost 2 bases and 4 bases respectively, with 9 bases between them. The CDR3 DNA sequence: TGTGCCAGCAGCTTATATTCAGGGGGAAACACCATATATTTT. It codes for CASSLYSGGNTIYF. The entire variable domain, with the rest obtained from reference TRBV13 and TRBJ1-3, is as follows: AAGVIQSPRHLIKEKRETATLKCYPIPRHDTVYWYQQGPGQDPQFLISFYEKMQSDKGSIPDRFSAQQFSDYHSELNMSSLELGDSALYFCASSLYSGGNTIYFGEGSWLTVV.

V usage is TRBV5-1 and J usage is TRBJ1-1; a possible D gene is TRBD1 (5 bases). The CDR3 runs 13 residues. Germline lookup yields CDR1 SGHRS and CDR2 YFSETQ. V lost 5 bases to trimming and J lost 6 bases, with 14 bases between them. CDR3 amino acids: CASRPGTHPEAFF. The CDR3 nucleotides are TGCGCCAGCAGGCCTGGGACTCATCCTGAAGCTTTCTTT.

This chain uses TRBV16 with TRBJ1-1; 8 nucleotides line up with TRBD1. From germline, CDR1 is KGHSY and CDR2 FQNENV. This CDR3 region has 13 residues. Trimming removed 4 bases from V and 7 bases from J; junction bases left unmatched: 5. CDR3 region: CASSRPGQVEAFF. In nucleotides, the CDR3 is TGTGCCAGCAGCCGACCGGGACAGGTTGAAGCTTTCTTT.

The CDR3 bases are TGTGCCACTTCGACAGGGGCGAGTGAGCAGTTCTTC. Translating it yields CATSTGASEQFF. The chain couples TRBV19 to TRBJ2-1; TRBD1 matches 8 bases. This CDR3 contains 12 residues. Germline CDR1 is LNHDA and CDR2 is SQIVND (reference sequence). Trimming took 10 bases from V and 9 from J; bases not matched to a gene: 8.

The chain links TRBV19 to TRBJ1-1; D is ambiguous. CDR1 and CDR2 from the germline V gene are LNHDA and SQIVND (reference sequence). Trimming cost V 7 bases and J 4 bases, with 13 bases left between them. The CDR3 consists of 13 residues. The CDR3 sequence is CASIGVNSTEAFF. CDR3 DNA sequence: TGTGCCAGTATCGGGGTGAATAGCACTGAAGCTTTCTTT. Drawing the rest from reference TRBV19 and TRBJ1-1, the complete variable domain is DGGITQSPKYLFRKEGQNVTLSCEQNLNHDAMYWYRQDPGQGLRLIYYSQIVNDFQKGDIAEGYSVSREKKESFPLTVTSAQKNPTAFYLCASIGVNSTEAFFGQGTRLTVV.

The genes are TRBV11-3 and TRBJ1-4, with TRBD1 matching over 8 bases. This CDR3 is 15 amino acids long. V was pared by 5 bases and J by 7 bases, with 9 bases of the junction left unmatched. Germline assignment: CDR1 SGHNT and CDR2 YENEEA. In DNA form, the CDR3 reads TGTGCCAGCAGCCCCCCGACAGGGGTGGCTGAAAAACTGTTTTTT. Its translation: CASSPPTGVAEKLFF.

CDR3 region: CASSQGQGGEKLFF. In DNA form, the CDR3 reads TGTGCCAGCAGCCAAGGACAGGGTGGGGAAAAACTGTTTTTT. This chain uses TRBV7-9 with TRBJ1-4; 8 bases map to TRBD1. Germline CDR1 and CDR2: SEHNR and FQNEAQ (reference sequence). The CDR3 consists of 14 residues. V shed 5 bases and J 8 bases; nucleotides not matched to a gene: 7.

J is TRBJ1-2 and V is TRBV12-5, with a weak D call TRBD1 (6 bases). The CDR3 runs to 16 residues. V lost 1 base, J lost 0 bases, and 12 bases lay in between. From germline, CDR1 is LGHNT and CDR2 FRNRAP. The CDR3 here is CASGLAPGHSNYGYTF. Written as DNA, the CDR3 is TGTGCTAGTGGTTTGGCACCGGGACACTCTAACTATGGCTACACCTTC.

V gene TRBV5-5 combines with J gene TRBJ2-1; D not resolved. This CDR3 region has 13 residues. CDR1 and CDR2 from the germline V gene are SGHKS and YYEKEE (reference sequence). V was pared by 6 bases and J by 6 bases, with 13 bases between. The CDR3 DNA is TGTGCCAGCAACCCCCTCCACACCAATGAGCAGTTCTTC. Translated, it gives CASNPLHTNEQFF.

The V and J genes are TRBV5-1 and TRBJ2-2; maybe TRBD2 (7 bases). CDR1 SGHRS and CDR2 YFSETQ come from the germline V gene. The CDR3 loop spans 17 amino acids. The germline V and J ends were trimmed by 0 bases and 1 base, with 13 bases remaining between them. This CDR3 is CASSLGPGGWNTGELFF. The CDR3 DNA sequence: TGCGCCAGCAGCTTGGGCCCGGGGGGCTGGAACACCGGGGAGCTGTTTTTT.

The chain carries TRBV29-1 and TRBJ2-7; D may be TRBD2 (6 bases). CDR3 length equals 15 residues. Trimming removed 2 bases at V and 0 bases at J, with 14 bases between. Germline values: CDR1 SQVTM, CDR2 ANQGSEA. The DNA for the CDR3 is TGCAGCGTTGAATTGAGCGGGCGACCCTCCTACGAGCAGTACTTC. It translates to CSVELSGRPSYEQYF.

This chain links TRBV2 with TRBJ2-7, with D perhaps TRBD2 (5 bases). The CDR3 is 10 amino acids. Trimming took 8 bases from V and 4 from J, leaving 6 bases between them. From germline, CDR1 is SNHLY and CDR2 FYNNEI. The CDR3 is CASRRYEQYF. CDR3 in DNA: TGTGCCAGCCGGAGGTACGAGCAGTACTTC.

A few counts support this clone. The rearrangement joins TRBV9 to TRBJ1-1, with TRBD1 as a possible D gene (6 bases). CDR1 is SGDLS, CDR2 YYNGEE, per germline. CDR3 length: 13 amino acids. Trimming took 5 bases from V and 4 from J, leaving 12 bases between them. This CDR3 reads CASSRTGFTEAFF. DNA for the CDR3: TGTGCCAGCAGTCGTACAGGGTTCACTGAAGCTTTCTTT.

The CDR3 nucleotides are TGTGCCAGCAGCTTGCTGCCCGGCAATGAGCAGTTCTTC. Translation: CASSLLPGNEQFF. V and J are TRBV5-5 and TRBJ2-1; no clear D. Germline CDR1 is SGHKS and CDR2 is YYEKEE (reference sequence). The CDR3 extends over 13 amino acids. Trimming removed 1 base from V and 6 bases from J, with 8 bases in between. Full variable domain (outside the CDR3, taken from reference TRBV5-5 and TRBJ2-1): DAGVTQSPTHLIKTRGQQVTLRCSPISGHKSVSWYQQVLGQGPQFIFQYYEKEERGRGNFPDRFSARQFPNYSSELNVNALLLGDSALYLCASSLLPGNEQFFGPGTRLTVL.

V and J are TRBV10-1 and TRBJ2-5; the match to TRBD2 covers 9 bases. Germline V gene data show CDR1 as WNHNN and CDR2 as SYGVQD (reference sequence). The CDR3 length is 14 residues. The ends lost 8 bases at V and 1 base at J; junction bases unmatched: 5. CDR3 DNA: TGCGCCAGCTCTAGCGGGACGCTCCAAGAGACCCAGTACTTC. The encoded protein is CASSSGTLQETQYF.

The rearrangement uses TRBV7-2 and TRBJ2-1; 8 bases line up with TRBD2. Germline V gives CDR1 SGHTA, CDR2 FQGNSA. The CDR3 spans 15 residues. With V trimmed by 2 bases and J by 7 bases, 7 bases remained unmatched. The CDR3 loop reads CASSLYREGDNEQFF. The CDR3, as DNA: TGTGCCAGCAGCTTATACCGGGAGGGGGATAATGAGCAGTTCTTC.

The genes are TRBV5-4 and TRBJ2-3; tentatively, D is TRBD2 (6 bases). Trimming left V 0 bases short and J 3 bases short, with 11 bases between. Germline CDR1 and CDR2: SGHNT and YYREEE (reference sequence). This CDR3 has 15 residues. The CDR3 sequence is CASSLGGITTDTQYF. The CDR3 DNA follows: TGTGCCAGCAGCTTGGGCGGGATTACGACAGATACGCAGTATTTT. The full variable domain, completed using reference TRBV5-4 and TRBJ2-3, is ETGVTQSPTHLIKTRGQQVTLRCSSQSGHNTVSWYQQALGQGPQFIFQYYREEENGRGNFPPRFSGLQFPNYSSELNVNALELDDSALYLCASSLGGITTDTQYFGPGTRLTVL.